The sequence of this T cell receptor beta chain was determined in a study of T cell changes during pregnancy in multiple sclerosis. The length of the CDR3 is 15 residues. The germline CDR1 and CDR2 sequences are MGHRA and YSYEKL. V dropped 0 bases and J dropped 2; count of bases not matched to a gene: 3. Clones were read by immunoSEQ multiplex PCR, and TCRdb kept only the in-frame ones, dropping some. The sample holds about 73,000 clones, 90% seen once. This TCR was sampled from a female donor in good health, enrolled as a control in a pregnancy study. The sample consisted of peripheral blood, taken after pregnancy. The chain links TRBV4-1 to TRBJ1-1; 7 positions match TRBD1. The CDR3 nucleotides read TGCGCCAGCAGCCAAGAGGACAGGCATAACACTGAAGCTTTCTTT. Encoded protein: CASSQEDRHNTEAFF.